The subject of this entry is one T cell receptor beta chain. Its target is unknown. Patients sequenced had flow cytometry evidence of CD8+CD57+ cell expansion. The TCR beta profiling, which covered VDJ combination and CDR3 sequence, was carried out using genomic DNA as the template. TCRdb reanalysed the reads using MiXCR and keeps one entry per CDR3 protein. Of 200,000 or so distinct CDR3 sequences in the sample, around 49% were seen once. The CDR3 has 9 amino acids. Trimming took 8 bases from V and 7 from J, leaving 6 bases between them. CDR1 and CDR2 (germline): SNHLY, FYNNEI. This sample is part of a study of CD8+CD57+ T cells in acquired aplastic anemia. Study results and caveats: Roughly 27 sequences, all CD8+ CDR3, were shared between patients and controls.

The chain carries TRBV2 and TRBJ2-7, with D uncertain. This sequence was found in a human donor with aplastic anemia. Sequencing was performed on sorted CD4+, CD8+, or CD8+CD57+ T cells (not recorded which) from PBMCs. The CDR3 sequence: CASGVEQYV. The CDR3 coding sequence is TGTGCCAGCGGTGTAGAGCAGTACGTC.